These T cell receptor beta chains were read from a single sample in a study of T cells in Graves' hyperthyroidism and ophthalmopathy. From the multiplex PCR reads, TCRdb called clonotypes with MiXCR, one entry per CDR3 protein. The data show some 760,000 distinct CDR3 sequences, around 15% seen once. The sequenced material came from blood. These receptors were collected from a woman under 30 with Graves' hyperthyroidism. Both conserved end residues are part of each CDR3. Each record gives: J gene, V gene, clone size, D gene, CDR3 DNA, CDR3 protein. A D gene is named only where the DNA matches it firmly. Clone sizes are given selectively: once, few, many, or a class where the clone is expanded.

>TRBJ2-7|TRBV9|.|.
TGTGCCAGCAGCGCCGTAGACTTCTCCTACGAGCAGTACTTC
CASSAVDFSYEQYF
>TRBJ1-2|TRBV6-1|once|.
TGTGCCAGCAGTCGACCGTTCGGGATTCCCCCTTATGGCTACACCTTC
CASSRPFGIPPYGYTF
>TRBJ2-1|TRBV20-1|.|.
TGCAGTGCTAGAGATACCCCGGGACTCAACAATGAGCAGTTCTTC
CSARDTPGLNNEQFF
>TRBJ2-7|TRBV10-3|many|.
TGTGCCAACAAAGCTACCGATTCCTACGAGCAGTACTTC
CANKATDSYEQYF
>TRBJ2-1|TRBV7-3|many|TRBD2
TGTGCCAGCAGCTCGTCGGTTAGCGGGATGAATGAGCAGTTCTTC
CASSSSVSGMNEQFF
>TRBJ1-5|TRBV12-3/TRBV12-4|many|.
TGTGCCAGCAGCCTAGACAGGACCAATCAGCCCCAGCATTTT
CASSLDRTNQPQHF
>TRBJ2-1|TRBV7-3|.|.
TGTACCAGCAGCTGGGGTTACGGAGGGTCGAATGAGCAGTTCTTC
CTSSWGYGGSNEQFF
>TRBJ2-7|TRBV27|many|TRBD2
TGTGCCAGCAAGACCTCGGGGGGTATCTCCTACGAGCAGTACTTC
CASKTSGGISYEQYF
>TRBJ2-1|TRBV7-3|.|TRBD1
TGTGCCAGCAGCCCCCCGGGACAGGGAAGGATCGGGGAGCAGTTCTTC
CASSPPGQGRIGEQFF
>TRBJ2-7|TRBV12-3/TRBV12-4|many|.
TGTGCCAGCAGTTTAAAGGCAGGGCGAGACCACGAGCAGTACTTC
CASSLKAGRDHEQYF
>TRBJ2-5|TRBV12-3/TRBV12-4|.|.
.
CASILAPDRLETQYF
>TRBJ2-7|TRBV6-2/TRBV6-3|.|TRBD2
TGTGCCAGCAGTTACTCTACTAGCGGGAGAAGGGAGCAGTACTTC
CASSYSTSGRREQYF
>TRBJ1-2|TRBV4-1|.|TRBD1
TGCGCCAGCAGCCCGCGGGGACAGGGGACTGGCTACACCTTC
CASSPRGQGTGYTF
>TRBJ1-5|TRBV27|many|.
TGTGCCAGCAGTTTATACACGCCTCCATTTAACAGGGATTGGCATCAGCCCCAGCATTTT
CASSLYTPPFNRDWHQPQHF
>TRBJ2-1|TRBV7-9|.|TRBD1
TGTGCCAGCAGCATTGGGACAGGCCTATACAATGAGCAGTTCTTC
CASSIGTGLYNEQFF
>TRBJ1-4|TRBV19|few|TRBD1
TGTGCCAGTAGTATACTAGGACAGGGCGGTGAAAAACTGTTTTTT
CASSILGQGGEKLFF
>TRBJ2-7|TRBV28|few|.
TGTGCCAGCGGCGAGTACGAGCAGTACTTC
CASGEYEQYF
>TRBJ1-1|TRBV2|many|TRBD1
TGTGCCAGCAGGGGCAGGGGGGGTAACACTGAAGCTTTCTTT
CASRGRGGNTEAFF
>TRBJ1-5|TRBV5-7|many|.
TGTGCCAGCAGCTTGGGGCGTGGGACGCCGCCTAATAGCAATCAGCCCCAGCATTTT
CASSLGRGTPPNSNQPQHF
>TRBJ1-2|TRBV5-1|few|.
TGCGCCAGCACTGGGGTCGGCTATGGCTACACCTTC
CASTGVGYGYTF
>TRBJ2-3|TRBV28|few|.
TGTGCCTGCAGTAGGGGACCGGATCGAACGCAGTATTTT
CACSRGPDRTQYF
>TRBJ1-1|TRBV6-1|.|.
TGTGCCAGCAGTAATCTTATAGAAGCTTTCTTT
CASSNLIEAFF
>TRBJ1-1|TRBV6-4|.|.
TGTGCCAGCAGTGACTCCCCACAGGCTGAAGCTTTCTTT
CASSDSPQAEAFF
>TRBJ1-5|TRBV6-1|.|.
TGTGCCAGCAGTGCACAGCCCAATCAGCCCCAGCATTTT
CASSAQPNQPQHF
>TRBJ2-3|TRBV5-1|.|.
TGCGCCAGCAGCCCTGAGACTGCAGATACGCAGTATTTT
CASSPETADTQYF
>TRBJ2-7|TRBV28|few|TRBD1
TGTGCCAGCAGTTTCTCTTCAGGGGGTTACTACGAGCAGTACTTC
CASSFSSGGYYEQYF
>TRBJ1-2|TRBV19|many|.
TGTGCCAGTAGGATGGGGCTAACGGCGGACTATGGCTACACCTTC
CASRMGLTADYGYTF
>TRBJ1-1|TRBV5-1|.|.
TGCGCCAGCAGCTTGGCCTGGGAACCTGAAGCTTTCTTT
CASSLAWEPEAFF
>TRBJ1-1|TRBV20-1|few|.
TGCAGTGCTAGAGATCAGGGTACTGAAGCTTTCTTT
CSARDQGTEAFF
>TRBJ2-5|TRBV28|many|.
TGTGCCAGCAGTCTCCCGATGGCCCAGTACTTC
CASSLPMAQYF
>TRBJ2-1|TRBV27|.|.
TGTGCCAGCAGTCTTACTAGGCCGGGTGAGCAGTTCTTC
CASSLTRPGEQFF
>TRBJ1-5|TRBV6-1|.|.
TGTGCCAGCAGTCAGTGGGGGGTTGGTCAGCCCCAGCATTTT
CASSQWGVGQPQHF
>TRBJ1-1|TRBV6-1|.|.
TGTGCCAGCAGAACAGCAGGTATGAACACTGAAGCTTTCTTT
CASRTAGMNTEAFF
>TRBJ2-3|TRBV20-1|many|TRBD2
TGCAGTGCTAGAGGAAGGCCTAGCGGGCGCACAGATACGCAGTATTTT
CSARGRPSGRTDTQYF
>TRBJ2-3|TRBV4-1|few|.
TGCGCCAGCAGCAAGGAGGGCACAGATACGCAGTATTTT
CASSKEGTDTQYF
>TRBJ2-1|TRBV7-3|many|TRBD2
TGTGCCAGCAGCTTCCTCGAGACTAGCGAGCAGTTCTTC
CASSFLETSEQFF
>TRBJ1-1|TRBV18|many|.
TGTGCCAGCTCAGCAACAGGCTACACTGAAGCTTTCTTT
CASSATGYTEAFF
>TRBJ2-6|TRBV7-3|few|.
TGTGCCAGCAGCCCGCCCTGGCATACCTCTGGGGCCAACGTCCTGACTTTC
CASSPPWHTSGANVLTF
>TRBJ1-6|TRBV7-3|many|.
TGTGCCAGCAGCTTAGTCCACAGTCATAATTCACCCCTCCACTTT
CASSLVHSHNSPLHF
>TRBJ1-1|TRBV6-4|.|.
TGTGCCAGCAGTGAAGCCGGGGGGCCAGCTTTCTTT
CASSEAGGPAFF
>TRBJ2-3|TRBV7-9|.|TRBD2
TGTGCCAGCAGCCCCGCGGCGGGAGCGGGAGGTACAGATACGCAGTATTTT
CASSPAAGAGGTDTQYF
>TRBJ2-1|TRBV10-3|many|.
TGTGCCATCAGTGAGGGGACGGGTAGCTGGAATGAGCAGTTCTTC
CAISEGTGSWNEQFF
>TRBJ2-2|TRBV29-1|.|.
TGCAGCGTCACGGGCTCTCTCACCGGGGAGCTGTTTTTT
CSVTGSLTGELFF
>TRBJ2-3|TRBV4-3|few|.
TGCGCCAGCAGCCAAGACTCGGACGGCTTCAGGTCCCCCACTTCTAGCACAGATACGCAGTATTTT
CASSQDSDGFRSPTSSTDTQYF
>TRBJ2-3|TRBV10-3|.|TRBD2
TGTGCCATCAAAGGAGCGGGAGGGCCCGGCACAGATACGCAGTATTTT
CAIKGAGGPGTDTQYF
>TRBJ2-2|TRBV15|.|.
TGTGCCACCAATACCCCTAGCGACAACACCGGGGAGCTGTTTTTT
CATNTPSDNTGELFF
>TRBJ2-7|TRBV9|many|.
TGTGCCAGCAGCGACGGGACCCACGAGCAGTACTTC
CASSDGTHEQYF
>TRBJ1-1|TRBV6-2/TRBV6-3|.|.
TGTGCCTCCTCACATGGGGAGAACACTGAAGCTTTCTTT
CASSHGENTEAFF